The clone carrying this T cell receptor beta chain showed up just once. The protocol was immunoSEQ multiplex PCR, while the TCRdb copy is restricted to in-frame clones and leaves out a portion. The sample has approximately 350,000 clones; about 83% are singletons. The data belong to a study of Ad26.COV2.S vaccination and SARS-CoV-2 variants. Study details: Trial arm assignment for the donor was COV1001 Ad26.COV2.S. By the intramuscular route, Ad26.COV2.S was given once, or twice 56 days apart.

The treatment here: some 19 received Ad26.COV2.S at low or high dose, single or two shots; five or six received placebo; per-sample allocation not given. Sampling was done on day 63 after the first vaccine or placebo injection. Trimming took off 2 bases at V and 7 bases at J, with 12 bases between the two ends. The CDR3 spans 13 residues. CDR1 is SGHDT and CDR2 is YYEEEE in the germline V gene. The receptor was isolated from a person aged 18-65 years who received the Ad26.COV2.S COVID-19 vaccine or a placebo. This specimen was peripheral blood, taken in a trial of Ad26.COV2.S vaccine versus placebo. The J gene is TRBJ1-2, the V gene TRBV5-6; maybe TRBD1 (6 bases). CDR3 sequence reads: CASSFLLGGGYTF. CDR3 nucleotide sequence: TGTGCCAGCAGCTTCCTTTTAGGGGGTGGCTACACCTTC.